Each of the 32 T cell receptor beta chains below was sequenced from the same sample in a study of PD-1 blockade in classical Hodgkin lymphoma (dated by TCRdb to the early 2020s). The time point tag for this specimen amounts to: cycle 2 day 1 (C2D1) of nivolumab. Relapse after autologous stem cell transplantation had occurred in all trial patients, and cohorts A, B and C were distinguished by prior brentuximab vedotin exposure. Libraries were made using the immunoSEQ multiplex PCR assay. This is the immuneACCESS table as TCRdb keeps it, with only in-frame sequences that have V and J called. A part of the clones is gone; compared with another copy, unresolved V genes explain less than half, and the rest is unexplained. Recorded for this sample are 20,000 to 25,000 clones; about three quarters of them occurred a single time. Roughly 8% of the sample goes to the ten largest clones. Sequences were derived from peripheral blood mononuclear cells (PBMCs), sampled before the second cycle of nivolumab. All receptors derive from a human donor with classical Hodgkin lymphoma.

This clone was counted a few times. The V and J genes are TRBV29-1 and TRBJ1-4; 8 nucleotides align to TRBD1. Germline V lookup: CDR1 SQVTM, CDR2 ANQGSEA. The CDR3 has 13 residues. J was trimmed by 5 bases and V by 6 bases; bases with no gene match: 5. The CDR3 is CSVSRGQNEKLFF. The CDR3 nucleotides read TGCAGCGTGTCCAGGGGGCAGAATGAAAAACTGTTTTTT.

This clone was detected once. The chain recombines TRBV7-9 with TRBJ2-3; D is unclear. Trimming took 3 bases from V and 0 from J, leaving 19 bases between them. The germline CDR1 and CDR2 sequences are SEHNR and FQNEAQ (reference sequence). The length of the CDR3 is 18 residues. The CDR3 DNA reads TGTGCCAGCAGCTTCCGTCCCCTAGAATGGGAAAGCACAGATACGCAGTATTTT. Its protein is CASSFRPLEWESTDTQYF.

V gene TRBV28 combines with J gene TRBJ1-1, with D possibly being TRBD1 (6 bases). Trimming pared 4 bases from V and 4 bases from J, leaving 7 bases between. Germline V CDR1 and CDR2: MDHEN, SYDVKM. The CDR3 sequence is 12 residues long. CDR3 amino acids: CASSSGVTEAFF. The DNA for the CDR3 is TGTGCCAGCAGTTCAGGGGTCACTGAAGCTTTCTTT.

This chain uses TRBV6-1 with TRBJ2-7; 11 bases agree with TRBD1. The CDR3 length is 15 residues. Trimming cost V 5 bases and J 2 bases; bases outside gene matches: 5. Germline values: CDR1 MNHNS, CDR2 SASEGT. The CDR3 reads CASSPTDRGPYEQYF. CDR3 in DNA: TGTGCCAGCAGTCCCACGGACAGGGGGCCCTACGAGCAGTACTTC.

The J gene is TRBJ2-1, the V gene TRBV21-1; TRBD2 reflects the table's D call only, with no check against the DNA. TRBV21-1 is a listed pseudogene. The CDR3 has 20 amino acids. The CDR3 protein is CASSPRLAGAELFTYNEQFF. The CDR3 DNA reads TGTGCCAGCAGCCCCCGACTAGCGGGAGCGGAGCTATTTACCTACAATGAGCAGTTCTTC.

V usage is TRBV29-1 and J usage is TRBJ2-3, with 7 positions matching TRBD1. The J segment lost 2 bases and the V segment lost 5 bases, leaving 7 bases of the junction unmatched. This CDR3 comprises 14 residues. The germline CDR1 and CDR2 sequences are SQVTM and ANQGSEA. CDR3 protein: CSVLKQGITDTQYF. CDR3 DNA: TGCAGCGTTCTTAAACAGGGGATCACAGATACGCAGTATTTT.

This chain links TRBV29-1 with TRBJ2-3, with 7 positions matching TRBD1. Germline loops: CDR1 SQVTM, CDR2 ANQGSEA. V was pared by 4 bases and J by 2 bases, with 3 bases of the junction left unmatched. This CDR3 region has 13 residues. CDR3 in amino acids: CSVADRDTDTQYF. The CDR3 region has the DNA TGCAGCGTTGCTGACAGGGACACAGATACGCAGTATTTT.

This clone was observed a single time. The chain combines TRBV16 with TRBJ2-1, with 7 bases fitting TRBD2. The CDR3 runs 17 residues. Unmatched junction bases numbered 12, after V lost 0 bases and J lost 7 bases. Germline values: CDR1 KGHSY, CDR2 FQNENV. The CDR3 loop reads CASSQSLAGAGKNEQFF. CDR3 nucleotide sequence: TGTGCCAGCAGCCAATCCTTGGCGGGAGCCGGGAAAAATGAGCAGTTCTTC.

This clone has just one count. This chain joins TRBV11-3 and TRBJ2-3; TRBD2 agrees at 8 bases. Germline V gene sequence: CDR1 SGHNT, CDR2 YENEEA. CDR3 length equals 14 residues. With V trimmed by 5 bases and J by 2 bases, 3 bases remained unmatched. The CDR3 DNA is TGTGCCAGCAGCCCTAGCGGGCCCACAGATACGCAGTATTTT. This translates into CASSPSGPTDTQYF.

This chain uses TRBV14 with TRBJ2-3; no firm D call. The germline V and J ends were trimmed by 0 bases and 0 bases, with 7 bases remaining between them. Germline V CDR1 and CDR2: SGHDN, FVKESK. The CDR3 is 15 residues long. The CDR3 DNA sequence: TGTGCCAGCAGCCAAGACAGTTTTAGCACAGATACGCAGTATTTT. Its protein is CASSQDSFSTDTQYF.

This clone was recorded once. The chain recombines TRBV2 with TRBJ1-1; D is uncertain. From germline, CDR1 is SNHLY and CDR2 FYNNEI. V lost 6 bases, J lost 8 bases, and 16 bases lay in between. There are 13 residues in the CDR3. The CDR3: CASSVVGRSEAFF. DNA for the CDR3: TGTGCCAGCAGCGTCGTTGGGAGGTCGGAAGCTTTCTTT.

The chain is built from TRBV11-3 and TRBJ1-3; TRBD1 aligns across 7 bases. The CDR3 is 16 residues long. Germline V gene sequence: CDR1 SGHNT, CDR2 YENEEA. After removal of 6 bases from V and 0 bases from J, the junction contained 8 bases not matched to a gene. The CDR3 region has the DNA TGTGCCAGCAGACCGGACAGGTTCCCCTCTGGAAACACCATATATTTT. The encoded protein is CASRPDRFPSGNTIYF.

CDR3 bases: TGCAGCTTCGCGGGGGGGAACACCGGGGAGCTGTTTTTT. It is translated as CSFAGGNTGELFF. This chain connects TRBV29-1 to TRBJ2-2; 8 positions agree with TRBD2. CDR1 and CDR2 (germline): SQVTM, ANQGSEA. This CDR3 is 13 amino acids long. V gave up 8 bases and J gave up 1 base; unmatched junction bases: 3.

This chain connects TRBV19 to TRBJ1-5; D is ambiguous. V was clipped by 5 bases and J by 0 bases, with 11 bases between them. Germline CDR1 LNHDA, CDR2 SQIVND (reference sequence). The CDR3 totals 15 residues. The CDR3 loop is CASSYSLDSNQPQHF. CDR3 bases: TGTGCCAGTAGTTACAGTTTAGATAGCAATCAGCCCCAGCATTTT.

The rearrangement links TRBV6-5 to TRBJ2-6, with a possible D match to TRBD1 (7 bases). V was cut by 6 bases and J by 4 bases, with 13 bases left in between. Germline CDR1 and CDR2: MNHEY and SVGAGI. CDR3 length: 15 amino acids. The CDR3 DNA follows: TGTGCCAGCAGCCTCAGGGGGGTCGGGGCCAACGTCCTGACTTTC. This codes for CASSLRGVGANVLTF.

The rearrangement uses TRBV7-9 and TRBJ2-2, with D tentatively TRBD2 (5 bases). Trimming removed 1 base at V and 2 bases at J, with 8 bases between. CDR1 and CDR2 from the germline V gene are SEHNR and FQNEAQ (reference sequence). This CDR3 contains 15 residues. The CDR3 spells CASSLVWTNTGELFF. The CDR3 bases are TGTGCCAGCAGCTTAGTTTGGACTAACACCGGGGAGCTGTTTTTT.

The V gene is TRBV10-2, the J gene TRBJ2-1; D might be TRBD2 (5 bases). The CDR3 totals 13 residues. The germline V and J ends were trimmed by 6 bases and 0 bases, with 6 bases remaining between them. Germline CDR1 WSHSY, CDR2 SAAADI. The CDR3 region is CASRGSSYNEQFF. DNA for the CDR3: TGCGCCAGCAGAGGGAGCTCCTACAATGAGCAGTTCTTC.

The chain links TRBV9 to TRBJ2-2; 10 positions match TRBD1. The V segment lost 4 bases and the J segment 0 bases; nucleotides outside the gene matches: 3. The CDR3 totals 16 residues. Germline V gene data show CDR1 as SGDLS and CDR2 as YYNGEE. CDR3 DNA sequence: TGTGCCAGCAGCCCGGGACAGGGGCCGAACACCGGGGAGCTGTTTTTT. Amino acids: CASSPGQGPNTGELFF.

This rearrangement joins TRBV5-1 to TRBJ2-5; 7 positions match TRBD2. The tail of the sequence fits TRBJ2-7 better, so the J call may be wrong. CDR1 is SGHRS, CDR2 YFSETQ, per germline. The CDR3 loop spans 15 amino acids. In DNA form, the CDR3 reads TGCGCCAGCAGCTTGGGGGGCAGCGGGATCTACGAGCAGTACTTC. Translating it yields CASSLGGSGIYEQYF.

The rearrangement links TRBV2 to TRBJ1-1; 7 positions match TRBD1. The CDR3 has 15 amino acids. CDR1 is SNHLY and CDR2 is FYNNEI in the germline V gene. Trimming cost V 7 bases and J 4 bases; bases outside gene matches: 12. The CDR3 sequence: CASILGTALSTEAFF. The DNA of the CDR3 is TGTGCCAGCATCCTCGGGACAGCACTTTCCACTGAAGCTTTCTTT.

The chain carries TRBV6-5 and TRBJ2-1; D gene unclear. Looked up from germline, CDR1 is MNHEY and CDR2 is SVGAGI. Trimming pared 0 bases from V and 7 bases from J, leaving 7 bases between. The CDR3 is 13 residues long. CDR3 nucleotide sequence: TGTGCCAGCAGTTACTCTCCTTGGAATGAGCAGTTCTTC. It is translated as CASSYSPWNEQFF.

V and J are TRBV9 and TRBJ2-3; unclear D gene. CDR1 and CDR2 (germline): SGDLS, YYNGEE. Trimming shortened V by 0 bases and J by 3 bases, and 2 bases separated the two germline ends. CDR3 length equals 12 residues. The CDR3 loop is CASSVGTDTQYF. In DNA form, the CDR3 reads TGTGCCAGCAGCGTAGGGACAGATACGCAGTATTTT.

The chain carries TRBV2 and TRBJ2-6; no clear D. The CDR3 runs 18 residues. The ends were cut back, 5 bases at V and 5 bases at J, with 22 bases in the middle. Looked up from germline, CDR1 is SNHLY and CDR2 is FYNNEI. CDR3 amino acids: CASSHRLYRYKRANVLTF. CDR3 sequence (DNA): TGTGCCAGCAGTCATCGCCTTTACCGATACAAACGGGCCAACGTCCTGACTTTC. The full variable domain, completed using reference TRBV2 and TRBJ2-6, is EPEVTQTPSHQVTQMGQEVILRCVPISNHLYFYWYRQILGQKVEFLVSFYNNEISEKSEIFDDQFSVERPDGSNFTLKIRSTKLEDSAMYFCASSHRLYRYKRANVLTFGAGSRLTVL.

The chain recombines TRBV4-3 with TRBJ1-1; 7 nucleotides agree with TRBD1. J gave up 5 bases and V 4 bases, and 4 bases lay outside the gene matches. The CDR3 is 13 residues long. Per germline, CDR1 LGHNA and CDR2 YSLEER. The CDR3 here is CASSPDRATEAFF. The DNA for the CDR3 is TGCGCCAGCAGCCCTGACAGGGCAACTGAAGCTTTCTTT.

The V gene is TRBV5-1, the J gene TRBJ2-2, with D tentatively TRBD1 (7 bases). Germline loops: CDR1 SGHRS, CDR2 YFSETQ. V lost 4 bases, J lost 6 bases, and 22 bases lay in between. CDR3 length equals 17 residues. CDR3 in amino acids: CASSPSHLTGEAGELFF. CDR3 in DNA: TGCGCCAGCAGCCCATCCCATTTAACAGGGGAGGCCGGGGAGCTGTTTTTT.

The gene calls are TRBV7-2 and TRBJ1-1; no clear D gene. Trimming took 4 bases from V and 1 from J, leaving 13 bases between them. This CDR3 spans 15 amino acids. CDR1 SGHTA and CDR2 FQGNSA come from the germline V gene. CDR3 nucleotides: TGTGCCAGCAGCTATTGGGCGGGGAGGAACACTGAAGCTTTCTTT. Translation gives CASSYWAGRNTEAFF.

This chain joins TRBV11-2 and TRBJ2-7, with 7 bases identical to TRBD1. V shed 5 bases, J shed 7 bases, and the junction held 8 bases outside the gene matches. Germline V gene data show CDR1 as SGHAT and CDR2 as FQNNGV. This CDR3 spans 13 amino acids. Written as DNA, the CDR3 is TGTGCCAGCAGCAAAACAGGGGATCATGAGCAGTACTTC. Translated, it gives CASSKTGDHEQYF.

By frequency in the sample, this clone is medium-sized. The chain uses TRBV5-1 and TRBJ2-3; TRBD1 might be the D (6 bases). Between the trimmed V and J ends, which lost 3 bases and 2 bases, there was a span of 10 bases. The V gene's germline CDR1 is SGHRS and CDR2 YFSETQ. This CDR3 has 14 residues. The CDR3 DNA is TGCGCCAGCAGCTACGGACAGAACACAGATACGCAGTATTTT. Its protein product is CASSYGQNTDTQYF.

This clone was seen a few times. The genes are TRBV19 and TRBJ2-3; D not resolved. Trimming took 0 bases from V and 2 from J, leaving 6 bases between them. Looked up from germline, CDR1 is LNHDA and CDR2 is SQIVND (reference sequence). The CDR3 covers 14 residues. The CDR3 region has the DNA TGTGCCAGTAGTATAGAGGGGATCACAGATACGCAGTATTTT. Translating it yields CASSIEGITDTQYF. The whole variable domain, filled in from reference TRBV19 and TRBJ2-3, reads DGGITQSPKYLFRKEGQNVTLSCEQNLNHDAMYWYRQDPGQGLRLIYYSQIVNDFQKGDIAEGYSVSREKKESFPLTVTSAQKNPTAFYLCASSIEGITDTQYFGPGTRLTVL.

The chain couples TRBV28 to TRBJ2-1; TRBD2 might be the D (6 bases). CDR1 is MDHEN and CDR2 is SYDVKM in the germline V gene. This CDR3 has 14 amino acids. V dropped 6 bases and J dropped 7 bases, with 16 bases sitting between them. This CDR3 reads CASRIGGSKNEQFF. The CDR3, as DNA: TGTGCCAGCAGAATTGGAGGGAGTAAGAATGAGCAGTTCTTC.

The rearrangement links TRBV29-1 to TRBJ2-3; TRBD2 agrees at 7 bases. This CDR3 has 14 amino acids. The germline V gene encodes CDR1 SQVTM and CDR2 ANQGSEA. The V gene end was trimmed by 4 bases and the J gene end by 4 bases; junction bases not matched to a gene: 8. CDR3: CSVVGGRTPDTQYF. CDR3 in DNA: TGCAGCGTTGTAGGCGGGAGAACGCCAGATACGCAGTATTTT.

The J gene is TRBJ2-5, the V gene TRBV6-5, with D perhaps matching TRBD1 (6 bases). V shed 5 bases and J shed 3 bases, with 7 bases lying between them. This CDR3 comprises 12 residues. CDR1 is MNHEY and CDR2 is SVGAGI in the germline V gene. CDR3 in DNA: TGTGCCAGCAGTAGGGACAAAGAGACCCAGTACTTC. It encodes CASSRDKETQYF.